This entry lists 22 T cell receptor beta chains sequenced from one sample in a study of shared clonotypes between healthy human individuals. Data came from immunoSEQ multiplex PCR; TCRdb stores just in-frame clones and leaves some out. The sample carries hundreds of thousands of clones, about 80% recorded once. Sample: PBMCs. These TCRs come from a middle-aged woman in good health. Some clones in this sample may be carry-over from other donors' samples.

This clone is a singleton in its sample. The chain joins TRBV29-1 to TRBJ2-2, with D possibly matching TRBD2 (6 bases). The CDR3 is made up of 14 amino acids. The V gene's germline CDR1 is SQVTM and CDR2 ANQGSEA. The ends were cut back, 5 bases at V and 4 bases at J, with 14 bases in the middle. CDR3 sequence (DNA): TGCAGCGTTACCAGTCGCGGGGTCACCGGGGAGCTGTTTTTT. This codes for CSVTSRGVTGELFF.

The chain is built from TRBV11-2 and TRBJ1-2, with a possible D match to TRBD1 (6 bases). Germline V gene lookup returns CDR1 SGHAT and CDR2 FQNNGV. This CDR3 is 15 amino acids long. V shed 2 bases and J shed 7 bases, with 17 bases lying between them. CDR3: CASSLNGGQYSGYTF. Here the CDR3 DNA reads TGTGCCAGCAGCTTAAACGGGGGGCAGTACAGTGGCTACACCTTC.

This chain links TRBV28 with TRBJ2-2; TRBD1 agrees at 9 bases. The CDR3 is 15 amino acids. CDR1 is MDHEN and CDR2 is SYDVKM in the germline V gene. The CDR3 is CAATTGGAGTGELFF. CDR3 nucleotides: TGTGCAGCAACAACAGGGGGCGCGGGTACCGGGGAGCTGTTTTTT.

Points on this clone: This CDR3 fails to terminate in the conserved phenylalanine or tryptophan, so it likely reflects a read error. The rearrangement joins TRBV30 to TRBJ2-2; weak D call: TRBD1 (5 bases). The CDR3 loop spans 14 amino acids. Germline-derived CDR1 and CDR2 are GTSNPN and SVGIG (reference sequence). CDR3 sequence reads: CAWSRGYGTGELFL. The DNA for the CDR3 is TGTGCATGGAGTAGGGGATATGGGACCGGGGAGCTGTTTCTT.

The genes are TRBV6-1 and TRBJ1-1; D is ambiguous. V lost 6 bases and J lost 1, with 12 bases in between. Looked up from germline, CDR1 is MNHNS and CDR2 is SASEGT. The CDR3 spans 14 residues. The CDR3 DNA sequence: TGTGCCAGCAGGGATAAGGGCACGAACACTGAAGCTTTCTTT. It specifies CASRDKGTNTEAFF.

The rearrangement joins TRBV27 to TRBJ2-3, with D unresolved. The V end was cut by 6 bases, the J end by 0 bases, with 7 bases between. This CDR3 region has 13 residues. Germline CDR1 MNHEY, CDR2 SMNVEV (reference sequence). The CDR3 reads CASSSFSTDTQYF. The CDR3 bases are TGTGCCAGCAGCAGCTTCAGCACAGATACGCAGTATTTT.

J is TRBJ2-7 and V is TRBV11-2; TRBD2 aligns across 16 bases. V shed 6 bases, J shed 7 bases, and the junction held 3 bases outside the gene matches. Germline V gives CDR1 SGHAT, CDR2 FQNNGV. The CDR3 runs to 14 residues. Here the CDR3 reads CASSPGLAGGEQYF. The DNA of the CDR3 is TGTGCCAGCAGTCCGGGACTAGCGGGAGGGGAGCAGTACTTC.

The rearrangement links TRBV27 to TRBJ2-3; 15 bases agree with TRBD2. CDR3 length: 18 residues. Germline V CDR1 and CDR2: MNHEY, SMNVEV (reference sequence). The junction had 8 bases not matched to a gene; V was cut back by 6 bases and J by 1 base. The CDR3 protein is CASRPGLAGGDGTDTQYF. CDR3 DNA: TGTGCCAGCAGGCCGGGACTAGCGGGAGGAGATGGCACAGATACGCAGTATTTT.

This sequence joins TRBV28 and TRBJ2-1, with 12 bases aligning to TRBD1. The CDR3 loop spans 14 amino acids. Germline CDR1 reads MDHEN; CDR2 reads SYDVKM. V lost 7 bases and J lost 12; bases outside the gene matches: 10. CDR3 DNA sequence: TGTGCCAGCAATCCGGGACAGGGGGCGCTGGGGCAGTTCTTC. Its translation is CASNPGQGALGQFF.

This clone appeared a few times. The chain recombines TRBV21-1 with TRBJ2-7; the table's D gene call, TRBD1, was not cross checked with the DNA. TRBV21-1 is classified as a pseudogene. This CDR3 contains 14 residues. The CDR3: CASSATGPTYEQYF. As DNA, the CDR3 is TGTGCCAGCAGCGCGACAGGTCCGACCTACGAGCAGTACTTC.

This rearrangement joins TRBV6-6 to TRBJ2-1; TRBD1 might be the D (5 bases). V was clipped by 2 bases and J by 7 bases, with 18 bases between them. Germline V gene sequence: CDR1 MNHNY, CDR2 SVGAGI (reference sequence). CDR3 length: 16 residues. CDR3 sequence (DNA): TGTGCCAGCAGTTACACAACAGGTTCCTCGCGGAATGAGCAGTTCTTC. Translation: CASSYTTGSSRNEQFF.

J is TRBJ2-1 and V is TRBV29-1; TRBD2 aligns across 11 bases. The germline gives CDR1 SQVTM, CDR2 ANQGSEA. The CDR3 is 16 residues long. Trimming took 3 bases from V and 0 from J; bases not matched to a gene: 4. CDR3 protein: CSVDGLAGISYNEQFF. CDR3 in DNA: TGCAGCGTTGATGGACTAGCGGGCATCTCCTACAATGAGCAGTTCTTC.

This rearrangement joins TRBV7-3 to TRBJ2-3; 8 nucleotides match TRBD2. Trimming took 3 bases from V and 6 from J; bases not matched to a gene: 8. The CDR3 runs to 15 residues. CDR1 and CDR2 from the germline V gene are SGHTA and FQGTGA. The CDR3 reads CASSFSGGRGDTQYF. For the CDR3, the DNA is TGTGCCAGCAGCTTTTCGGGAGGGCGTGGGGATACGCAGTATTTT.

This clone showed up just a few times. The chain is built from TRBV28 and TRBJ2-1; 9 bases are shared with TRBD2. The J segment lost 3 bases and the V segment lost 6 bases, leaving 6 bases of the junction unmatched. The CDR3 is made up of 15 amino acids. In germline, CDR1 is MDHEN, CDR2 SYDVKM. The CDR3 sequence: CASSPSGRFYNEQFF. In DNA, the CDR3 is TGTGCCAGCAGCCCGAGCGGGAGGTTCTACAATGAGCAGTTCTTC.

This chain uses TRBV9 with TRBJ2-7, with D maybe TRBD1 (5 bases). V lost 0 bases and J 6 bases, leaving 10 bases between the germline ends. This CDR3 region has 13 residues. Germline CDR1 and CDR2: SGDLS and YYNGEE. This CDR3 reads CASSVAPGREQYF. The CDR3, as DNA: TGTGCCAGCAGCGTAGCCCCAGGGCGCGAGCAGTACTTC.

The chain employs TRBV27 and TRBJ2-7; 11 nucleotides align to TRBD1. CDR1 is MNHEY, CDR2 SMNVEV, per germline (reference sequence). This CDR3 is 15 amino acids long. The trim removed 5 bases at V and 6 bases at J, leaving 9 bases unmatched. Here the CDR3 DNA reads TGTGCCAGCAGTAAACCCGGACAGGGGGCCCTCGAGCAGTACTTC. It codes for CASSKPGQGALEQYF.

Turning to this clone: This likely reflects a read error, since a far larger clone is one base away. This chain connects TRBV11-2 to TRBJ2-2; D is undetermined. Trimming cost V 2 bases and J 1 base, with 5 bases left between them. CDR1 SGHAT and CDR2 FQNNGV come from the germline V gene. CDR3 length: 14 residues. In nucleotides, the CDR3 is TGTGCCAGCAGCTTACTTCAGAACACCGGGGAGCTGTTTTTT. Its protein is CASSLLQNTGELFF.

V usage is TRBV7-6 and J usage is TRBJ1-1; D is possibly TRBD1 (6 bases). CDR3 length: 14 amino acids. Trimming removed 2 bases from V and 1 base from J, with 8 bases in between. Germline CDR1 reads SGHVS; CDR2 reads FNYEAQ. The CDR3 sequence: CASSLRQANTEAFF. CDR3 in DNA: TGTGCCAGCAGCTTAAGACAGGCGAACACTGAAGCTTTCTTT.

This rearrangement joins TRBV6-6 to TRBJ2-1; 8 bases match TRBD2. This CDR3 is built from 15 residues. The V gene's germline CDR1 is MNHNY and CDR2 SVGAGI (reference sequence). Losses at the gene ends were 0 bases for V and 6 bases for J; bases not matched to a gene: 4. The CDR3 DNA follows: TGTGCCAGCAGTTACTCAGCGGGAGTAGGCAATGAGCAGTTCTTC. This translates into CASSYSAGVGNEQFF.

This chain connects TRBV28 to TRBJ2-1, with D tentatively TRBD2 (5 bases). CDR1 MDHEN and CDR2 SYDVKM come from the germline V gene. There are 16 residues in the CDR3. With 7 bases removed from V and 5 bases from J, the gap between germline ends came to 21 bases. CDR3 nucleotide sequence: TGTGCCAGCACTCAGTCGAGGGCTAGCAGGAACAATGAGCAGTTCTTC. Translation gives CASTQSRASRNNEQFF.

The chain joins TRBV10-2 to TRBJ2-3; 8 bases line up with TRBD2. The CDR3 has 15 amino acids. Germline-derived CDR1 and CDR2 are WSHSY and SAAADI. V lost 6 bases, J lost 14 bases, and 19 bases stayed unmatched. In DNA form, the CDR3 reads TGCGCCAGCAGGGAGGGCGGAACTAGCGGCCCTCCCCGGTATTTT. Translating gives CASREGGTSGPPRYF.

The V call is TRBV7-9, the J call TRBJ2-3, with 10 nucleotides matching TRBD2. Germline V CDR1 and CDR2: SEHNR, FQNEAQ (reference sequence). The V gene end was trimmed by 7 bases and the J gene end by 1 base; junction bases not matched to a gene: 14. This CDR3 is built from 18 residues. CDR3 loop: CASIPSGSALSRTDTQYF. The CDR3 nucleotides are TGTGCCAGCATCCCTAGCGGGAGCGCCTTAAGCCGCACAGATACGCAGTATTTT.